The source of this T cell receptor beta chain is a study of control samples from healthy donors and cancer patients (dated by TCRdb to between 2020 and 2021). Library preparation employed the immunoSEQ multiplex PCR assay. What TCRdb holds here is the immuneACCESS table cut down to in-frame rearrangements. Part of the clones is not present; checked against another copy, under half of the missing clones reflect an unresolved V gene, and the others are unexplained. The sample table shows under 100,000 clones, and 85% to 90% are seen once. The ten largest make up roughly a tenth of the sample. In the case of this clone: Its antigen specificity is not known. No quality values exist for individual bases; no much larger clone is one base distant.

This receptor was taken from a woman in her fifties or sixties with colorectal cancer. The sequenced sample was PBMCs.

The encoded CDR3 is CAWTLDLNGYTF. The DNA sequence follows: TGTGCCTGGACCCTCGACTTGAATGGCTACACCTTC. In this chain, TRBV30 is recombined with TRBJ1-2; the D gene cannot be named for sure. The CDR3 holds 12 amino acids from the cysteine to the phenylalanine. CDR3 DNA is the only sequence kept; it has 36 bases, read in frame from the first base. According to the germline V gene (reference sequence), CDR1 reads GTSNPN and CDR2 reads SVGIG. Trimming at the junction amounts to 4 bases on V and 6 bases on J, and the germline ends lie 12 bases apart.